This entry describes one TCR beta chain. TCR beta chains were sequenced at survey level with immunoSEQ. Assay: immunoSEQ multiplex PCR; the TCRdb copy retains only in-frame clones and omits some. This sample carries approximately 53,000 clones, more than 80% of them seen once, and the ten largest clones take around 10%. The CDR3 is made up of 14 amino acids. CDR1 and CDR2 (germline): SGHRS, YFSETQ. V dropped 0 bases and J dropped 5 bases, with 11 bases sitting between them. Sequenced material: PBMCs. The source is a man between 35 and 55 years old with rheumatoid arthritis. V gene TRBV5-1 combines with J gene TRBJ1-1; D possibly corresponds to TRBD1 (6 bases). CDR3 nucleotide sequence: TGCGCCAGCAGCTTGGAGGACAGTCGGACTGAAGCTTTCTTT. Translated, it gives CASSLEDSRTEAFF.